Below, 31 T cell receptor beta chains from the same sample are listed, as sequenced in a study of siplizumab effects on memory and regulatory T cells. The data were produced by immunoSEQ multiplex PCR, yet TCRdb's version contains in-frame clones alone and is incomplete. The profile shows more than 95,000 clones, over 90% of them singletons. The material sequenced was Tregs sorted from blood. All receptors derive from a human donor in good health.

This clone has more than one count but fewer than ten. The gene calls are TRBV28 and TRBJ1-1; D is uncertain. The CDR3 is 13 residues long. V was pared by 2 bases and J by 1 base, with 5 bases between. Germline loops: CDR1 MDHEN, CDR2 SYDVKM. The CDR3 region has the DNA TGTGCCAGCAGTTTACAAGCGAACACTGAAGCTTTCTTT. Amino acids: CASSLQANTEAFF.

V usage is TRBV19 and J usage is TRBJ2-7; D gene ambiguous. V gave up 3 bases and J gave up 2 bases, with 11 bases separating them. The CDR3 sequence is 14 residues long. CDR1 and CDR2 (germline): LNHDA, SQIVND (reference sequence). The CDR3 loop is CASSIQHKTYEQYF. Here the CDR3 DNA reads TGTGCCAGTAGTATTCAACACAAGACCTACGAGCAGTACTTC.

The chain couples TRBV4-1 to TRBJ2-3; no definite D call. Trimming took off 4 bases at V and 8 bases at J, with 19 bases between the two ends. CDR3 length: 15 amino acids. Germline CDR1 and CDR2: MGHRA and YSYEKL. The CDR3 sequence: CASSPFRFGRATQYF. Here the CDR3 DNA reads TGCGCCAGCAGCCCGTTTCGTTTCGGACGAGCTACGCAGTATTTT.

This clone appeared a few times. The V gene is TRBV30, the J gene TRBJ1-1, with unresolved D. Germline lookup yields CDR1 GTSNPN and CDR2 SVGIG (reference sequence). Trimming pared 2 bases from V and 4 bases from J, leaving 8 bases between. This CDR3 has 12 amino acids. The CDR3 region is CAWSLPPTEAFF. CDR3 nucleotide sequence: TGTGCCTGGAGTTTACCGCCCACTGAAGCTTTCTTT.

This chain links TRBV27 with TRBJ2-3; TRBD2 aligns across 10 bases. The V segment lost 5 bases and the J segment 2 bases; nucleotides outside the gene matches: 7. The CDR3 is 16 amino acids. Germline lookup yields CDR1 MNHEY and CDR2 SMNVEV (reference sequence). The CDR3 nucleotides read TGTGCCAGCAGTAGGACTAGCGGACTGATCACAGATACGCAGTATTTT. The encoded protein is CASSRTSGLITDTQYF.

The chain links TRBV2 to TRBJ1-5; 9 bases are shared with TRBD1. The CDR3 is 14 residues long. V shed 10 bases and J 4 bases; nucleotides not matched to a gene: 8. In germline, CDR1 is SNHLY, CDR2 FYNNEI. The CDR3 loop is CATGLDRGNQPQHF. DNA for the CDR3: TGTGCCACCGGGCTGGACAGGGGAAATCAGCCCCAGCATTTT.

The chain links TRBV18 to TRBJ1-5, with D maybe TRBD1 (5 bases). Looked up from germline, CDR1 is KGHSH and CDR2 is LQKENI. V was cut by 3 bases and J by 11 bases, with 20 bases left in between. The length of the CDR3 is 15 residues. DNA of the CDR3: TGTGCCAGCTCACCTGAGGACACTCCCGTCAACTCCCAGCATTTT. Encoded protein: CASSPEDTPVNSQHF.

The chain links TRBV11-2 to TRBJ2-2; a possible D gene is TRBD2 (6 bases). Trimming took 4 bases from V and 6 from J, leaving 15 bases between them. The germline CDR1 and CDR2 sequences are SGHAT and FQNNGV. The CDR3 spans 15 residues. CDR3 region: CASSWRLVSSGELFF. CDR3 DNA: TGTGCCAGCAGCTGGAGACTAGTTAGTTCCGGGGAGCTGTTTTTT.

The V and J genes are TRBV10-3 and TRBJ2-5; the D call may be TRBD1 or TRBD2 (5 bases each). V was pared by 5 bases and J by 2 bases, with 12 bases between. The CDR3 is made up of 14 amino acids. Germline values: CDR1 ENHRY, CDR2 SYGVKD. The CDR3 sequence: CAISWDGSQETQYF. The CDR3 nucleotides read TGTGCCATCAGTTGGGACGGATCACAAGAGACCCAGTACTTC.

This chain connects TRBV4-1 to TRBJ2-3; no clear D gene. V gave up 1 base and J gave up 5 bases, with 4 bases separating them. CDR1 MGHRA and CDR2 YSYEKL come from the germline V gene. There are 12 residues in the CDR3. The CDR3 protein is CASSQAGDTQYF. The DNA of the CDR3 is TGCGCCAGCAGCCAAGCCGGAGATACGCAGTATTTT.

The chain couples TRBV7-9 to TRBJ1-2, with a weak D call TRBD1 (5 bases). The germline V and J ends were trimmed by 0 bases and 7 bases, with 12 bases remaining between them. CDR1 is SEHNR, CDR2 FQNEAQ, per germline (reference sequence). The CDR3 consists of 14 residues. For the CDR3, the DNA is TGTGCCAGCAGCTTAGCCCCAGCAGGGCCTGGCTACACCTTC. Encoded protein: CASSLAPAGPGYTF.

The chain uses TRBV27 and TRBJ1-2; D is possibly TRBD1 (5 bases). CDR1 is MNHEY and CDR2 is SMNVEV in the germline V gene (reference sequence). The germline V and J ends were trimmed by 2 bases and 8 bases, with 18 bases remaining between them. The CDR3 consists of 15 residues. DNA of the CDR3: TGTGCCAGCAGTTTAACTGCGGGACTTAAAACCGGCTACACCTTC. Encoded protein: CASSLTAGLKTGYTF.

The genes are TRBV10-1 and TRBJ1-1, with D possibly matching TRBD1 (6 bases). The CDR3 has 14 amino acids. CDR1 and CDR2 from the germline V gene are WNHNN and SYGVQD (reference sequence). The V end lost 2 bases, the J end lost 1 base, and 8 bases lay between the germline ends. CDR3 DNA: TGCGCCAGCAGTGAGGGACAGCCGAACACTGAAGCTTTCTTT. This sequence encodes CASSEGQPNTEAFF.

The rearrangement joins TRBV11-3 to TRBJ2-1; the D gene is possibly TRBD2 (6 bases). Between the trimmed V and J ends, which lost 1 base and 13 bases, there was a span of 11 bases. Germline V CDR1 and CDR2: SGHNT, YENEEA. The CDR3 extends over 12 amino acids. CDR3 loop: CASSLAPSVQFF. CDR3 DNA sequence: TGTGCCAGCAGCTTAGCGCCTAGCGTACAGTTCTTC.

This chain links TRBV14 with TRBJ2-5, with no clear D. CDR1 and CDR2 from the germline V gene are SGHDN and FVKESK. V gave up 4 bases and J gave up 5 bases, with 5 bases separating them. The CDR3 sequence is 11 residues long. CDR3 sequence (DNA): TGTGCCAGCAGCCTGGGGGAGACCCAGTACTTC. Its protein product is CASSLGETQYF.

The chain uses TRBV19 and TRBJ2-1; the match to TRBD2 covers 8 bases. Germline values: CDR1 LNHDA, CDR2 SQIVND (reference sequence). This CDR3 comprises 17 residues. V lost 3 bases and J lost 1; bases outside the gene matches: 8. The CDR3: CASSISPGGPSYNEQFF. CDR3 sequence (DNA): TGTGCCAGTAGTATTTCTCCGGGGGGGCCGTCCTACAATGAGCAGTTCTTC.

The rearrangement uses TRBV5-1 and TRBJ2-7, with D tentatively TRBD2 (7 bases). The CDR3 loop spans 17 amino acids. From germline, CDR1 is SGHRS and CDR2 YFSETQ. V lost 6 bases, J lost 0 bases, and 22 bases lay in between. DNA for the CDR3: TGCGCCAGCACCCCAAGAGGGGGGGACACCCTCTCCTACGAGCAGTACTTC. Amino acid sequence: CASTPRGGDTLSYEQYF. Combining the CDR3 with reference TRBV5-1 and TRBJ2-7 gives the whole variable domain KAGVTQTPRYLIKTRGQQVTLSCSPISGHRSVSWYQQTPGQGLQFLFEYFSETQRNKGNFPGRFSGRQFSNSRSEMNVSTLELGDSALYLCASTPRGGDTLSYEQYFGPGTRLTVT.

A single count supports this clone. The V gene is TRBV10-3, the J gene TRBJ2-7; weak D call: TRBD1 (6 bases). CDR1 and CDR2 from the germline V gene are ENHRY and SYGVKD. The CDR3 runs to 14 residues. Trimming pared 3 bases from V and 1 base from J, leaving 10 bases between. The CDR3 here is CAISDMDSSYEQYF. In DNA, the CDR3 is TGTGCCATCAGTGACATGGACAGTTCCTACGAGCAGTACTTC.

The chain joins TRBV11-2 to TRBJ2-3, with D perhaps matching TRBD2 (6 bases). The CDR3 is 16 residues long. V was trimmed by 1 base and J by 3 bases, leaving 14 bases between them. The germline CDR1 and CDR2 sequences are SGHAT and FQNNGV. The CDR3 DNA follows: TGTGCCAGCAGCTTAGGTTTGCGGGGTAGGACAGATACGCAGTATTTT. Protein sequence: CASSLGLRGRTDTQYF. Drawing the rest from reference TRBV11-2 and TRBJ2-3, the complete variable domain is EAGVAQSPRYKIIEKRQSVAFWCNPISGHATLYWYQQILGQGPKLLIQFQNNGVVDDSQLPKDRFSAERLKGVDSTLKIQPAKLEDSAVYLCASSLGLRGRTDTQYFGPGTRLTVL.

The rearrangement links TRBV5-6 to TRBJ2-5; 8 positions agree with TRBD2. Looked up from germline, CDR1 is SGHDT and CDR2 is YYEEEE. The V gene end was trimmed by 0 bases and the J gene end by 5 bases; junction bases not matched to a gene: 9. The CDR3 length is 16 residues. DNA of the CDR3: TGTGCCAGCAGCTTGGTAACTAGCGGTTTGTGGGAGACCCAGTACTTC. Amino acids: CASSLVTSGLWETQYF.

The table lists this clone with a count of one. This chain links TRBV30 with TRBJ2-7; TRBD2 matches 9 bases. V shed 1 base, J shed 9 bases, and the junction held 19 bases outside the gene matches. Germline V lookup: CDR1 GTSNPN, CDR2 SVGIG (reference sequence). The CDR3 is 17 amino acids. CDR3 bases: TGTGCCTGGAGTGCACCCCCCCTTGGAGCGGGAGGTGGCGGGCAGTACTTC. Protein product: CAWSAPPLGAGGGGQYF.

The chain employs TRBV11-2 and TRBJ2-3; perhaps TRBD2 as D (6 bases). V was trimmed by 6 bases and J by 1 base, leaving 8 bases between them. Germline CDR1 SGHAT, CDR2 FQNNGV. There are 13 residues in the CDR3. The CDR3 coding sequence is TGTGCCAGCAGAGGCGGGGGCACAGATACGCAGTATTTT. Protein product: CASRGGGTDTQYF.

V usage is TRBV5-4 and J usage is TRBJ1-2; maybe TRBD1 (6 bases). The ends were cut back, 5 bases at V and 3 bases at J, with 14 bases in the middle. This CDR3 comprises 14 residues. CDR1 is SGHNT and CDR2 is YYREEE in the germline V gene (reference sequence). The CDR3 loop reads CASRPGHLYYGYTF. In nucleotides, the CDR3 is TGTGCCAGCAGGCCGGGACACCTTTACTATGGCTACACCTTC.

The V call is TRBV6-1, the J call TRBJ1-2; 7 bases fit TRBD1. CDR3 length: 11 amino acids. V shed 5 bases, J shed 11 bases, and the junction held 5 bases outside the gene matches. The germline gives CDR1 MNHNS, CDR2 SASEGT. CDR3 in amino acids: CASSIQGPYTF. CDR3 DNA: TGTGCCAGCAGTATACAGGGGCCGTACACCTTC.

The chain has TRBV7-2 and TRBJ2-3, with 11 bases fitting TRBD2. The CDR3 extends over 17 amino acids. V was pared by 5 bases and J by 0 bases, with 7 bases of the junction left unmatched. The germline V gene has CDR1 SGHTA and CDR2 FQGNSA. CDR3 protein: CASSRLGTSGSTDTQYF. In DNA, the CDR3 is TGTGCCAGCAGCCGGCTCGGGACTAGCGGTAGCACAGATACGCAGTATTTT.

This chain joins TRBV9 and TRBJ1-1, with D possibly matching TRBD1 (5 bases). The V gene lost 0 bases and the J gene lost 2 bases, with 11 bases spanning the gap. The CDR3 sequence is 15 residues long. From germline, CDR1 is SGDLS and CDR2 YYNGEE. The CDR3 DNA reads as TGTGCCAGCAGCGTAGCTGGGGCACCAAACACTGAAGCTTTCTTT. Translated, it gives CASSVAGAPNTEAFF.

The chain joins TRBV7-6 to TRBJ2-3; the D is unclear. Germline V gives CDR1 SGHVS, CDR2 FNYEAQ. CDR3 length: 13 residues. Trimming pared 5 bases from V and 5 bases from J, leaving 11 bases between. The CDR3 reads CASSTGLVDTQYF. CDR3 in DNA: TGTGCCAGCAGCACGGGCCTGGTAGATACGCAGTATTTT. Looking up the rest from reference TRBV7-6 and TRBJ2-3 gives the full variable domain: GAGVSQSPRYKVTKRGQDVALRCDPISGHVSLYWYRQALGQGPEFLTYFNYEAQQDKSGLPNDRFSAERPEGSISTLTIQRTEQRDSAMYRCASSTGLVDTQYFGPGTRLTVL.

This clone was detected only once. The gene calls are TRBV11-1 and TRBJ2-7; D is perhaps TRBD1 (5 bases). Germline V gene lookup returns CDR1 SGHAT and CDR2 FQDESV (reference sequence). This CDR3 comprises 12 residues. The V and J ends lost 8 bases and 3 bases respectively, with 11 bases between them. The CDR3 DNA reads TGTGCCAGCTCCCCAGGACACTACGAGCAGTACTTC. Translated, it gives CASSPGHYEQYF.

The chain uses TRBV5-1 and TRBJ1-2, with D unresolved. V lost 1 base to trimming and J lost 7 bases, with 8 bases between them. CDR1 and CDR2 (germline): SGHRS, YFSETQ. The CDR3 contains 12 residues. The DNA for the CDR3 is TGCGCCAGCAGCTTGAACGTGGGTGGCTACACCTTC. Protein: CASSLNVGGYTF.

This clone was observed a single time. V gene TRBV9 combines with J gene TRBJ2-1, with TRBD2 matching over 14 bases. Germline V CDR1 and CDR2: SGDLS, YYNGEE. This CDR3 spans 16 amino acids. Trimming at V came to 0 bases and at J to 9 bases, leaving 5 bases not matched to a gene. The CDR3 sequence is CASSVGTSGRSSEQFF. As DNA, the CDR3 is TGTGCCAGCAGCGTAGGGACTAGCGGGAGGTCTAGTGAGCAGTTCTTC.

The V call is TRBV5-1, the J call TRBJ1-6, with 12 bases fitting TRBD1. The V and J ends lost 2 bases and 7 bases, in that order; junction bases with no gene match: 13. The CDR3 has 19 amino acids. Germline-derived CDR1 and CDR2 are SGHRS and YFSETQ. The CDR3 DNA reads TGCGCCAGCAGCTTTCTCCCGGGACAGGGGGCCCTGAGCAATTCACCCCTCCACTTT. This codes for CASSFLPGQGALSNSPLHF.